One and the same sample provided the 5 T cell receptor beta chains below, sequenced in a study of shared clonotypes between healthy human individuals. TCRdb's copy holds only in-frame clones and misses some; the assay was immunoSEQ multiplex PCR. This sample carries around 690,000 clones, roughly 87% of them seen once, and the ten largest clones take 34%. The sequencing sample was made of memory CD8+ T cells from PBMCs. Indicated subset: CD45RO+ cells pooled with CCR7-negative TemRA cells. The receptor source for this set is a man between 18 and 35 years old in good health. Some clones in this sample may be carry-over from other donors' samples.

This clone was detected once. The chain recombines TRBV5-6 with TRBJ1-2, with D perhaps TRBD1 (6 bases). V was trimmed by 4 bases and J by 2 bases, leaving 9 bases between them. The CDR3 length is 13 residues. The V gene's germline CDR1 is SGHDT and CDR2 YYEEEE. Here the CDR3 DNA reads TGTGCCAGCAGCCGACAGGACAACTATGGCTACACCTTC. Protein: CASSRQDNYGYTF.

CDR3 bases: TGTGCCAGCAGCCCGGGACAGGGGATTTACGAGCAGTACTTC. This gives the protein CASSPGQGIYEQYF. The chain combines TRBV6-5 with TRBJ2-7; 10 bases are a match to TRBD1. The CDR3 totals 14 residues. J was trimmed by 4 bases and V by 6 bases; bases with no gene match: 6. Germline V gene data show CDR1 as MNHEY and CDR2 as SVGAGI.

V usage is TRBV7-2 and J usage is TRBJ2-1; 8 nucleotides align to TRBD2. The ends lost 1 base at V and 8 bases at J; junction bases unmatched: 13. The germline gives CDR1 SGHTA, CDR2 FQGNSA. CDR3 length: 17 amino acids. CDR3 DNA: TGTGCCAGCAGCTTAGGGGCCGGGACTAGATATTTCGATGAGCAGTTCTTC. As protein: CASSLGAGTRYFDEQFF. The full variable domain, its missing parts supplied by reference TRBV7-2 and TRBJ2-1, is GAGVSQSPSNKVTEKGKDVELRCDPISGHTALYWYRQSLGQGLEFLIYFQGNSAPDKSGLPSDRFSAERTGGSVSTLTIQRTQQEDSAVYLCASSLGAGTRYFDEQFFGPGTRLTVL.

The chain employs TRBV27 and TRBJ2-7, with D possibly being TRBD2 (6 bases). V was pared by 0 bases and J by 2 bases, with 14 bases between. Germline loops: CDR1 MNHEY, CDR2 SMNVEV (reference sequence). The CDR3 has 16 residues. This CDR3 is CASSLSSGLLAYEQYF. The CDR3 DNA follows: TGTGCCAGCAGTTTATCGTCGGGACTCCTAGCCTACGAGCAGTACTTC.

Only one count was recorded for this clone. The chain is built from TRBV7-9 and TRBJ2-5; D ambiguous. The V gene lost 1 base and the J gene lost 5 bases, with 8 bases spanning the gap. The length of the CDR3 is 13 residues. The germline CDR1 and CDR2 sequences are SEHNR and FQNEAQ (reference sequence). The DNA for the CDR3 is TGTGCCAGCAGCTTAGGCGTCGGGGAGACCCAGTACTTC. Residues: CASSLGVGETQYF.